This note documents a single T cell receptor beta chain sequence. Its antigen is not identified. The germline V gene encodes CDR1 MNHEY and CDR2 SMNVEV (reference sequence). This CDR3 contains 14 residues. V was clipped by 4 bases and J by 2 bases; unmatched bases: 5. The table came from immunoSEQ multiplex PCR; TCRdb's copy has only in-frame clones and leaves some out. Here the sample spans roughly 79,000 clones, about 90% being singletons. The data were obtained in a study of T cell responses to AZD1222 COVID-19 vaccine. Study-level results: Possibly, clonal diversity was underestimated; donors were largely white British and included more females. Only after the peak T cell response were repertoires sampled. Two AZD1222 administrations were followed by greater Spike-specific TCR breadth and depth.

This sequence originates from an adult in good health. The V gene is TRBV27, the J gene TRBJ2-7, with TRBD2 matching over 7 bases. The material sequenced was peripheral blood, taken on day 0 of MenACWY control vaccination. For the CDR3, the DNA is TGTGCCAGCAGTTCCTGGGGAGGGACCTACGAGCAGTACTTC. Amino acid sequence: CASSSWGGTYEQYF.